A selection of T cell receptor beta chains follows, all from one sample in a study of shared clonotypes between healthy human individuals. Generated by immunoSEQ multiplex PCR, the TCRdb table keeps only in-frame clones and is missing some. The sample records more than 1 million clones, 70% to 80% being singletons. The specimen was memory CD4+ T cells from PBMCs. Every receptor here comes from a man aged 18 to 30 in good health. Some clones in this sample may be carry-over from other donors' samples. CDR3s include the opening cysteine and the closing phenylalanine or tryptophan. Each record gives: V gene, J gene, D gene, clone size, CDR3 DNA, CDR3 protein. D genes are given only for firm matches. Size tells how often a clone was seen (once, few, many) or the class of an expanded clone, and some rows leave it out.

V gene: TRBV27; J gene: TRBJ1-1; D gene: TRBD1; clone size: few; CDR3 DNA: TGTGCCAGCAGGGGGACAGTTGGAATGAACACTGAAGCTTTCTTT; CDR3 protein: CASRGTVGMNTEAFF
V gene: TRBV27; J gene: TRBJ2-7; D gene: TRBD1; clone size: .; CDR3 DNA: TGTGCCAGCAGTCCGACCAGGGGGTACGAGCAGTACTTC; CDR3 protein: CASSPTRGYEQYF
V gene: TRBV28; J gene: TRBJ1-5; D gene: TRBD1; clone size: few; CDR3 DNA: TGTGCCAGCAGTGCCGGGACAGGGAATAATCAGCCCCAGCATTTT; CDR3 protein: CASSAGTGNNQPQHF
V gene: TRBV11-2; J gene: TRBJ2-1; D gene: .; clone size: .; CDR3 DNA: TGTGCCAGCAGCTTGGGGAGACTACTACACAATGAGCAGTTCTTC; CDR3 protein: CASSLGRLLHNEQFF
V gene: TRBV5-1; J gene: TRBJ2-7; D gene: .; clone size: .; CDR3 DNA: TGCGCCAGCAGCTTGGTGGCAGGGGCCCCAGCCGAGCAGTACTTC; CDR3 protein: CASSLVAGAPAEQYF
V gene: TRBV6-5; J gene: TRBJ1-5; D gene: .; clone size: .; CDR3 DNA: TGTGCCAGCAGTGCCTGGAGAGCGGGGCAGCCCCAGCATTTT; CDR3 protein: CASSAWRAGQPQHF
V gene: TRBV6-5; J gene: TRBJ2-1; D gene: TRBD2; clone size: once; CDR3 DNA: TGTGCCAGCAGTCCGACTTCTAGCGGGAGCCCTGAGCAGTTCTTC; CDR3 protein: CASSPTSSGSPEQFF
V gene: TRBV2; J gene: TRBJ2-3; D gene: .; clone size: .; CDR3 DNA: TGTGCCAGCAGTGAACTCATGGCAGGGGAAGATACGCAGTATTTT; CDR3 protein: CASSELMAGEDTQYF
V gene: TRBV27; J gene: TRBJ2-7; D gene: TRBD1; clone size: few; CDR3 DNA: TGTGCCAGCAGGGGGACAGGGTCTTCCTACGAGCAGTACTTC; CDR3 protein: CASRGTGSSYEQYF
V gene: TRBV2; J gene: TRBJ2-1; D gene: TRBD2; clone size: .; CDR3 DNA: TGTGCCAGCTGCCCTAGCGGGGTTGGGGGCAATGAGCAGTTCTTC; CDR3 protein: CASCPSGVGGNEQFF
V gene: TRBV27; J gene: TRBJ2-1; D gene: TRBD2; clone size: .; CDR3 DNA: TGTGCCAGCATTAGGACTAGCGGGAGTGACGGGCAGTTCTTC; CDR3 protein: CASIRTSGSDGQFF
V gene: TRBV6-5; J gene: TRBJ1-3; D gene: TRBD1; clone size: .; CDR3 DNA: TGTGCCAGCAGTTCTACAGGGGGTGGAAACACCATATATTTT; CDR3 protein: CASSSTGGGNTIYF
V gene: TRBV5-1; J gene: TRBJ1-2; D gene: .; clone size: many; CDR3 DNA: TGCGCCAGCAGCTTGGAGGGCGCCCCGGGGGGCTACACCTTC; CDR3 protein: CASSLEGAPGGYTF
V gene: TRBV19; J gene: TRBJ2-3; D gene: .; clone size: .; CDR3 DNA: TGTGCCAGTAGTGAAGAGGATACGCAGTATTTT; CDR3 protein: CASSEEDTQYF
V gene: TRBV9; J gene: TRBJ2-1; D gene: .; clone size: .; CDR3 DNA: TGTGCCAGCAGCGTCCGGGACCAACCCTACAATGAGCAGTTCTTC; CDR3 protein: CASSVRDQPYNEQFF
V gene: TRBV2; J gene: TRBJ2-7; D gene: .; clone size: .; CDR3 DNA: TGTGCCAGCTTTGGGCGTGACAGGTCCTACGAGCAGTACTTC; CDR3 protein: CASFGRDRSYEQYF
V gene: TRBV2; J gene: TRBJ2-1; D gene: TRBD1; clone size: .; CDR3 DNA: TGTGCCACTAATCCGGGACAGGTTTACAATGAGCAGTTCTTC; CDR3 protein: CATNPGQVYNEQFF
V gene: TRBV21-1; J gene: TRBJ2-7; D gene: .; clone size: .; CDR3 DNA: TGTGCCAGCAGCAAAAAGGCGAGGACAGGGGGAATGGGGGAGCAGTACTTC; CDR3 protein: CASSKKARTGGMGEQYF
V gene: TRBV5-1; J gene: TRBJ1-1; D gene: .; clone size: few; CDR3 DNA: TGCGCCAGCAGCCCGGACAGTATTCCTGAAGCTTTCTTT; CDR3 protein: CASSPDSIPEAFF
V gene: TRBV5-1; J gene: TRBJ2-1; D gene: .; clone size: .; CDR3 DNA: TGCGCCAGCAGCTTATCGCGGAGCTCCTACAATGAGCAGTTCTTC; CDR3 protein: CASSLSRSSYNEQFF
V gene: TRBV6-7; J gene: TRBJ1-1; D gene: .; clone size: few; CDR3 DNA: TGTGCCAGCAGTTACATAGACAGTAAGACTGAAGCTTTCTTT; CDR3 protein: CASSYIDSKTEAFF
V gene: TRBV7-8; J gene: TRBJ1-2; D gene: TRBD1; clone size: .; CDR3 DNA: TGTGCCAGCAGCCCGGACAGGGCCTATGGCTACACCTTC; CDR3 protein: CASSPDRAYGYTF
V gene: TRBV14; J gene: TRBJ2-7; D gene: TRBD1; clone size: once; CDR3 DNA: TGTGCCAGCAGCCAGGGTCCCGGGACAGGTTCCTACGAGCAGTACTTC; CDR3 protein: CASSQGPGTGSYEQYF
V gene: TRBV5-1; J gene: TRBJ2-1; D gene: TRBD2; clone size: once; CDR3 DNA: TGCGCCAGCAGCGGTGGACTAGTAAGCAATGAGCAGTTCTTC; CDR3 protein: CASSGGLVSNEQFF
V gene: TRBV6-5; J gene: TRBJ1-2; D gene: TRBD1; clone size: .; CDR3 DNA: TGTGCCAGCAGTTACGGGGGACAGGGGGGCTATGGCTACACCTTC; CDR3 protein: CASSYGGQGGYGYTF
V gene: TRBV19; J gene: TRBJ1-4; D gene: TRBD1; clone size: .; CDR3 DNA: TGTGCCAGTAGTATAGATGGGACAGGAGAACTGTTTTTT; CDR3 protein: CASSIDGTGELFF
V gene: TRBV5-1; J gene: TRBJ2-3; D gene: .; clone size: .; CDR3 DNA: TGCGCCAGCCAAACACAAAGCACAGATACGCAGTATTTT; CDR3 protein: CASQTQSTDTQYF
V gene: TRBV19; J gene: TRBJ1-2; D gene: .; clone size: few; CDR3 DNA: TGTGCCAGTAACGGAGCCTCCGGGACAATTAACTATGGCTACACCTTC; CDR3 protein: CASNGASGTINYGYTF
V gene: TRBV10-3; J gene: TRBJ1-2; D gene: .; clone size: .; CDR3 DNA: TGTGCCATCAGTGAGTCACAGGGTCTGGACTACACCTTC; CDR3 protein: CAISESQGLDYTF
V gene: TRBV28; J gene: TRBJ2-5; D gene: TRBD2; clone size: .; CDR3 DNA: TGTGCCAGCAGTTTATACCCTCCTGTGCAGGGAGGGTTTCAGGAGACCCAGTACTTC; CDR3 protein: CASSLYPPVQGGFQETQYF
V gene: TRBV27; J gene: TRBJ2-1; D gene: .; clone size: once; CDR3 DNA: TGTGCCAGCAGTCCCGATCCCTCCTACAATGAGCAGTTCTTC; CDR3 protein: CASSPDPSYNEQFF
V gene: TRBV5-4; J gene: TRBJ2-1; D gene: .; clone size: .; CDR3 DNA: TGTGCCAGCAGCTTCAGGGGGGATAGCTATGAGCAGTTCTTC; CDR3 protein: CASSFRGDSYEQFF
V gene: TRBV5-4; J gene: TRBJ2-2; D gene: .; clone size: .; CDR3 DNA: TGTGCCAGCAGACCGGGACTGAGCGAGGCGGCCGGGGAGCTGTTTTTT; CDR3 protein: CASRPGLSEAAGELFF
V gene: TRBV11-2; J gene: TRBJ2-2; D gene: .; clone size: .; CDR3 DNA: TGTGCCAGCAGCTTCCGTTTGGCAGGAGCGAACACCGGGGAGCTGTTTTTT; CDR3 protein: CASSFRLAGANTGELFF
V gene: TRBV7-7; J gene: TRBJ2-3; D gene: .; clone size: .; CDR3 DNA: TGTGCCAGCGCGGCGGGATGGGGCACAGATACGCAGTATTTT; CDR3 protein: CASAAGWGTDTQYF
V gene: TRBV6-5; J gene: TRBJ2-1; D gene: .; clone size: .; CDR3 DNA: TGTGCCAGCAGTTACTCGAATCGCGGCTACAATGAGCAGTTCTTC; CDR3 protein: CASSYSNRGYNEQFF
V gene: TRBV19; J gene: TRBJ2-7; D gene: TRBD2; clone size: .; CDR3 DNA: TGTGCCAGTAGCATGGGGGGGAACTCCTACGAGCAGTACTTC; CDR3 protein: CASSMGGNSYEQYF
V gene: TRBV6-5; J gene: TRBJ1-6; D gene: TRBD1; clone size: once; CDR3 DNA: TGTGCCAGCATGAGACAGGGAACTTCACCCCTCCACTTT; CDR3 protein: CASMRQGTSPLHF
V gene: TRBV28; J gene: TRBJ2-3; D gene: TRBD2; clone size: .; CDR3 DNA: TGTGCCAGCAGTTCCCCGGCCGGCAGGGAGGGTAATACGCAGTATTTT; CDR3 protein: CASSSPAGREGNTQYF
V gene: TRBV10-3; J gene: TRBJ2-1; D gene: TRBD2; clone size: .; CDR3 DNA: TGTGCCATCAGAAGTGGACTAGCGGAACGTTTGGGTAGCTCCTACAATGAGCAGTTCTTC; CDR3 protein: CAIRSGLAERLGSSYNEQFF
V gene: TRBV2; J gene: TRBJ2-7; D gene: TRBD1; clone size: .; CDR3 DNA: TGTGCCAGCAGCCCTGACAGGGTTTTATCCTACGAGCAGTACTTC; CDR3 protein: CASSPDRVLSYEQYF
V gene: TRBV28; J gene: TRBJ2-1; D gene: .; clone size: .; CDR3 DNA: TGTGCCAGCAGTTTATGGTCGATAGGGGCCTCCTACAATGAGCAGTTCTTC; CDR3 protein: CASSLWSIGASYNEQFF
V gene: TRBV5-6; J gene: TRBJ2-4; D gene: .; clone size: .; CDR3 DNA: TGTGCCAGCAGCCTCCCACGGCCGGGAGTCACGGGGGCCAAAAACATTCAGTACTTC; CDR3 protein: CASSLPRPGVTGAKNIQYF
V gene: TRBV28; J gene: TRBJ1-5; D gene: TRBD1; clone size: .; CDR3 DNA: TGTGCCAGCAGGCATCCCAACAGGGGTGAGCAGCCCCAGCATTTT; CDR3 protein: CASRHPNRGEQPQHF
V gene: TRBV9; J gene: TRBJ2-5; D gene: .; clone size: .; CDR3 DNA: TGTGCCAGCAACCACGCCGGGGACGAGACCCAGTACTTC; CDR3 protein: CASNHAGDETQYF
V gene: TRBV5-1; J gene: TRBJ2-7; D gene: TRBD2; clone size: .; CDR3 DNA: TGCGCCAGCAGTCGGGAAGCGGGACTTGTCTACGAGCAGTACTTC; CDR3 protein: CASSREAGLVYEQYF
V gene: TRBV19; J gene: TRBJ1-3; D gene: .; clone size: .; CDR3 DNA: TGTGCCAGTACAAAGACTTCGGATGGAAACACCATATATTTT; CDR3 protein: CASTKTSDGNTIYF
V gene: TRBV9; J gene: TRBJ1-3; D gene: .; clone size: .; CDR3 DNA: TGTGCCAGCAGCGCCCCGGGGGGCGGAAACACCATATATTTT; CDR3 protein: CASSAPGGGNTIYF
V gene: TRBV29-1; J gene: TRBJ2-1; D gene: TRBD2; clone size: .; CDR3 DNA: TGCAGCGCAGTGGACAGCAGGGTAGGAGCGGGAGCAACCTACAATGAGCAGTTCTTC; CDR3 protein: CSAVDSRVGAGATYNEQFF
V gene: TRBV7-3; J gene: TRBJ2-1; D gene: TRBD2; clone size: few; CDR3 DNA: TGTGCCAGCGGGACTAGCGGGACGAATGAGCAGTTCTTC; CDR3 protein: CASGTSGTNEQFF
V gene: TRBV10-1; J gene: TRBJ2-7; D gene: TRBD2; clone size: .; CDR3 DNA: TGCGCCACCGAGCGGGGCCGAGGCTACGAGCAGTACTTC; CDR3 protein: CATERGRGYEQYF
V gene: TRBV5-6; J gene: TRBJ2-2; D gene: TRBD2; clone size: .; CDR3 DNA: TGTGCCAGCAGCCCGGCAATAGCGGGAGCGTGGACCGGGGAGCTGTTTTTT; CDR3 protein: CASSPAIAGAWTGELFF
V gene: TRBV19; J gene: TRBJ1-5; D gene: .; clone size: .; CDR3 DNA: TGTGCCAGTAGTACCGCCGGGCCCCAGCATTTT; CDR3 protein: CASSTAGPQHF